The sequence of this T cell receptor beta chain was determined in a study of Graves' ophthalmopathy and Graves' hyperthyroidism. An approximately 10 ml volume of fresh peripheral blood provided the PBMCs. This clonotype was observed many times. Investigators amplified TCR beta CDR3 regions from RNA transcripts. An initial RT-PCR round employing HTBI primers preceded a second-round multiplex PCR. TCRdb reprocessed the multiplex PCR reads with MiXCR, giving one entry per CDR3 protein. The table shows 200,000 to 300,000 distinct CDR3 sequences, with less than 55% occurring only once. V was cut by 1 base and J by 2 bases, with 4 bases left in between. The CDR3 spans 12 residues. Looked up from germline, CDR1 is SGHDT and CDR2 is YYEEEE.

This clonotype was sampled from an adult man with Graves' ophthalmopathy. This chain joins TRBV5-6 and TRBJ2-7; no reliable D call. The sequenced sample consisted of peripheral blood. The chain's CDR3 is CASSLKTYEQYF. The CDR3 DNA reads TGTGCCAGCAGCTTGAAAACCTACGAGCAGTACTTC.